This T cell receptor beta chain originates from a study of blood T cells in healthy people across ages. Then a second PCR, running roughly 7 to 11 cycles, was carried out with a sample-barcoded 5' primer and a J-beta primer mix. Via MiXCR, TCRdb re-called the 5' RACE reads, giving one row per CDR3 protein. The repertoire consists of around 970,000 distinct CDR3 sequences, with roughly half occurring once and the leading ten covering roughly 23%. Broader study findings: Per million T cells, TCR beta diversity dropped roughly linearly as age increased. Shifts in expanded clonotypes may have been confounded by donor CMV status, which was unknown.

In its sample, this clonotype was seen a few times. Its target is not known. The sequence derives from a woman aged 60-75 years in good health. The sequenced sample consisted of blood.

The CDR3 reads CASLAGTGSGYTF. The CDR3 bases are TGTGCCAGTTTGGCCGGGACAGGAAGCGGCTACACCTTC. This chain joins TRBV27 and TRBJ1-2, with 8 bases identical to TRBD1. This CDR3 region has 13 residues. The ends lost 9 bases at V and 8 bases at J; junction bases unmatched: 11. Germline lookup yields CDR1 MNHEY and CDR2 SMNVEV (reference sequence).